This TCR beta chain was sequenced for a study of T cells expressing NK-cell markers. No DNA is given; TCRdb re-called the 5' RACE reads and lists each CDR3 protein once. The specimen's table records fewer than 550,000 distinct CDR3 sequences. What was sequenced was blood T cells: a sorted CD56 or NKG2C T cell subset, CD4+ or CD8+ T cells, or bulk PBMC T cells (not recorded which). This clonotype was obtained from a woman in her forties or fifties in good health.

The CDR3 region is CASSYSGQVSYGYTF. V gene TRBV6-6 combines with J gene TRBJ1-2; TCRdb's D call, TRBD1, is unchecked because there is no DNA. The CDR3 runs to 15 residues. Germline CDR1 MNHNY, CDR2 SVGAGI (reference sequence).